This T cell receptor (beta chain) was recovered during a study of neoadjuvant anti-PD-1 for oral cavity cancer (dated by TCRdb to about 2021). General notes on the study: Before undergoing curative-intent surgical resection, most patients got three to four biweekly nivolumab doses at 3 mg/kg. Responders were defined as patients with complete response, partial response or stable disease by RECIST 1.1; non-responders were defined as patients with progression. Patients who did not progress were given a fourth nivolumab dose at about day 43 and had definitive surgical resection on days 50-56. The parent correlative cohort included some twelve patients, with an approximately 31% response rate. Overall study results and their limits: Only a few patients per response group were included in the TCR analyses, and larger cohorts for validation were called for by the authors. Larger post-treatment sizes of preexisting intratumoral clones correlated with greater tumor shrinkage, suggesting expansion of preexisting clones contributed to response. A higher pretreatment blood Treg/Th17 ratio correlated with both higher pretreatment blood TCRbeta clonality and lower post-treatment tumor TCRbeta clonality.

This clone was counted a few times. Which antigen it targets is not known. Base qualities are not provided; no much larger clone lies one nucleotide away. For survey sequencing, tumor libraries mostly used 4.5 to 5.5 ug of input genomic DNA, with two replicates for each sample. The immunoSEQ hsTCRbeta kit was used to prepare TCRbeta libraries, following the manufacturer's instructions. An Illumina NovaSeq 6000 S4 flow cell was used to sequence the final libraries, which had first been combined to 3 nM. The study's own analysis went as follows. The immunoSEQ Analyzer handled quality control and preprocessing of the raw data. The analysis was restricted to productive rearrangements, with each unique CDR3 amino acid sequence defining a clonotype. Using the R package tcR, the researchers computed the Gini-Simpson index as their estimate of repertoire clonality. Student's t test was used to compare Gini indices, and Pearson correlation was used to assess associations with tumor size change. The table was pulled from immuneACCESS by TCRdb, which kept in-frame rearrangements only. Such tables lose some clones; where checked, under half of the loss comes from unresolved V genes, and the rest has no known cause. V, J and clone size reflect that table, while D and trimming were determined from the DNA. For this sample there are about 37,000 clones; roughly two fifths appear just once. The ten largest clones represent about a sixth of the sample.

The time point label, as the study defines it: after neoadjuvant nivolumab, at surgical resection. None of the patients had received prior systemic or radiation treatment, and all were newly diagnosed with stage II-IVA oral cavity squamous cell carcinoma. The cohort consisted of patients with HPV-negative, locally advanced oral cavity squamous cell carcinoma. The samples were obtained from a longitudinal correlative study of a single-arm phase II trial testing neoadjuvant nivolumab in oral cavity squamous cell carcinoma. Subject-matched pre- and post-treatment PBMCs and tumors from three responders and three non-responders underwent genomic DNA-based TCRbeta sequencing. Genomic DNA was isolated from tumor tissue using the Maxwell RSC DNA from Tissue kit. The CDR3 covers 13 residues, taking in both the cysteine and the phenylalanine. Just CDR3 DNA is preserved here, 39 bases in frame from base 1. The germline V gene encodes CDR1 MNHEY and CDR2 SMNVEV (reference sequence). Trimming removed 2 bases from V and 9 bases from J, leaving 11 bases between the germline ends.

This clonotype was obtained from a person aged 40 to 85 with oral cavity squamous cell carcinoma. Sample: tumor tissue, taken after nivolumab (anti-PD-1) treatment. Recombination linked TRBV27 to TRBJ1-5; the D gene lacks a confident call. The bases are TGTGCCAGCAGTTTACGGAGGGAGGTGCCCCAGCATTTT. Translation gives CASSLRREVPQHF.